The rows below give T cell receptor beta chains drawn from one sample of a study of identical twins. TCRdb ran MiXCR on the 5' RACE reads and lists one entry per CDR3 protein. The data contain hundreds of thousands of distinct CDR3 sequences, about 7% of them singletons. This sample also appeared in a second study, on yellow fever vaccine responses in identical twins.

The sample comprised memory (CD45RO+) T cells sorted from blood. The receptors originated from a woman aged 18-29 years in good health. CDR3s include the opening cysteine and the closing phenylalanine or tryptophan. D genes are given only for firm matches. The size entry is marked missing in some rows and otherwise reads once, few, many or a size class.

j_gene | d_gene | abundance | v_gene | CDR3nt | CDR3aa
TRBJ1-1 | TRBD1 | many | TRBV5-1 | TGCGCCAGCAGCTTGCCGACATCAGGGGGCACTGAAGCTTTCTTT | CASSLPTSGGTEAFF
TRBJ2-6 | . | . | TRBV14 | TGTGCCAGCAGCCAAGAACGCAGCCCCGGGGCCAACGTCCTGACTTTC | CASSQERSPGANVLTF
TRBJ1-2 | . | few | TRBV20-1 | TGCAGTGCAACCTGGGGAAGCTATGGCTACACCTTC | CSATWGSYGYTF
TRBJ2-5 | TRBD2 | few | TRBV5-1 | TGCGCCAGCAGCACTAGCGGGAGCCCGCAAGAGGCCCAGTACTTC | CASSTSGSPQEAQYF
TRBJ2-7 | . | many | TRBV24-1 | TGTGCCACCAGTGACCCATCTGGGGAGGTGTACGAGCAGTACTTC | CATSDPSGEVYEQYF
TRBJ1-4 | . | many | TRBV3-1 | TGTGCCAGCAGCCGGGGGCCCGGAGGTGAAAAACTGTTTTTT | CASSRGPGGEKLFF
TRBJ2-1 | . | many | TRBV12-3/TRBV12-4 | TGTGCCAGCAGTTTATCGGTGGATGAGCAGTTCTTC | CASSLSVDEQFF
TRBJ1-5 | . | many | TRBV5-1 | TGCGCCAGCAGCTTGGGACCGGAGGGAAATCAGCCCCAGCATTTT | CASSLGPEGNQPQHF
TRBJ2-2 | TRBD2 | once | TRBV3-1 | TGTGCCAGCACGAGCAGCGGGAGGGCCGCCGGGGAGCTGTTTTTT | CASTSSGRAAGELFF
TRBJ2-5 | . | . | TRBV24-1 | TGTGCCACCAGTCAGTCCGCAGCGAGGACCCAGTACTTC | CATSQSAARTQYF
TRBJ1-6 | . | . | TRBV2 | TGTGCCAGCGTGATCTGGGATAATTCACCCCTCCACTTT | CASVIWDNSPLHF
TRBJ2-1 | . | many | TRBV2 | TGTGCCAGCAGGTCTAGCGTTTCCTACAATGAGCAGTTCTTC | CASRSSVSYNEQFF
TRBJ2-7 | TRBD2 | . | TRBV18 | TGTGCCAGCTCAAAAGGGACTAGCGCTTTCTACGAGCAGTACTTC | CASSKGTSAFYEQYF
TRBJ1-4 | . | few | TRBV7-9 | TGTGCCAGCAGCTCCGGACTGCAACCTAATGAAAAACTGTTTTTT | CASSSGLQPNEKLFF